Below, 3 T cell receptor beta chains from the same sample are listed, as sequenced in a study of molecular identifiers for immune sequencing clone quantification. In TCRdb, the PCR reads were re-called with MiXCR into one record per CDR3 protein. Counted here are around 65,000 distinct CDR3 sequences, approximately 17% occurring once; the ten biggest clones make up around 1.5%. The source material was naive CD8+ T cells from blood, with Jurkat cell RNA spiked in. The subset was: FACS-sorted CD8+CD4-CCR7+CD45RA+ naive T cells. These receptors were collected from a human donor in good health. Some libraries in this study had Jurkat cell RNA spiked in.

This clonotype was found a few times. The chain links TRBV14 to TRBJ2-1, with D uncertain. The CDR3 is made up of 13 amino acids. In germline, CDR1 is SGHDN, CDR2 FVKESK. The V gene lost 6 bases and the J gene lost 3 bases, with 9 bases spanning the gap. The CDR3 DNA reads TGTGCCAGCAGTCCTAATCACTACAATGAGCAGTTCTTC. It specifies CASSPNHYNEQFF.

The chain links TRBV7-6 to TRBJ2-1; D could derive from TRBD1 or TRBD2 (5 bases each). Deletions cut 3 bases from V and 4 bases from J, with 13 bases between. The CDR3 covers 15 residues. CDR1 SGHVS and CDR2 FNYEAQ come from the germline V gene. This CDR3 reads CASSLWGGGYNEQFF. In DNA, the CDR3 is TGTGCCAGCAGCTTGTGGGGCGGCGGGTACAATGAGCAGTTCTTC.

Of note for this clonotype: This clone may be a read error of a much larger clone one base away. This chain connects TRBV20-1 to TRBJ1-3; perhaps TRBD1 as D (5 bases). This CDR3 has 17 amino acids. The V gene's germline CDR1 is DFQATT and CDR2 SNEGSKA (reference sequence). This CDR3 is CSARTDTTGFSGNTMYF. The CDR3 nucleotides are TGCAGTGCTAGAACCGACACCACAGGATTCTCTGGAAACACCATGTATTTT.